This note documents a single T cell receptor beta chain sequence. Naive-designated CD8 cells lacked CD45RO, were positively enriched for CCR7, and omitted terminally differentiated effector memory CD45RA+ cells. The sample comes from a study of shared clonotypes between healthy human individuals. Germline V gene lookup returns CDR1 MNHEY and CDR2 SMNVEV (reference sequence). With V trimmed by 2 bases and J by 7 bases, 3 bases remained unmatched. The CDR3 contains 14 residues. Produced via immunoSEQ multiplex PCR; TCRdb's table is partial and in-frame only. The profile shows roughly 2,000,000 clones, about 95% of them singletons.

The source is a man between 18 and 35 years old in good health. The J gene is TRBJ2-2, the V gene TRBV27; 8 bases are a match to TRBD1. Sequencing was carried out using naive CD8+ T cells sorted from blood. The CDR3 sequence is CASSLGDRNGELFF. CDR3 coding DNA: TGTGCCAGCAGTTTAGGGGACAGGAACGGGGAGCTGTTTTTT.